These T cell receptor beta chains were read from a single sample in a study of blood T cells in healthy people across ages. TCRdb passed the 5' RACE reads through MiXCR, listing each CDR3 protein once. The sample lists over 500,000 distinct CDR3 sequences, about 50% seen once, with about 14% in the top ten. The sample was blood. The receptors come from a woman older than 75 in good health. CDR3s include the opening cysteine and the closing phenylalanine or tryptophan. D genes are given only for firm matches. Some rows have no size entry. The others give once, few or many, or a class for an expanded clone.

v_gene: TRBV13; abundance: .; j_gene: TRBJ2-6; d_gene: .; CDR3aa: CACSLLPSGANVLTF; CDR3nt: TGTGCCTGCAGCTTACTCCCCTCTGGGGCCAACGTCCTGACTTTC
v_gene: TRBV12-3/TRBV12-4; abundance: .; j_gene: TRBJ1-1; d_gene: .; CDR3aa: CASRAGFLDAFF; CDR3nt: TGTGCCAGCAGAGCAGGGTTCTTGGATGCTTTCTTT
v_gene: TRBV7-8; abundance: .; j_gene: TRBJ2-3; d_gene: .; CDR3aa: CASSSRERTQYF; CDR3nt: TGTGCCAGCAGCTCCCGTGAGCGTACGCAGTATTTT
v_gene: TRBV6-2/TRBV6-3; abundance: many; j_gene: TRBJ1-5; d_gene: .; CDR3aa: CASRRDLNSNQPQHF; CDR3nt: TGTGCCAGCAGACGGGACCTAAATAGCAATCAGCCCCAGCATTTT
v_gene: TRBV3-1; abundance: .; j_gene: TRBJ1-6; d_gene: .; CDR3aa: CASSGGYSPLHF; CDR3nt: TGTGCCAGCAGCGGGGGATACTCACCCCTCCACTTT
v_gene: TRBV2; abundance: many; j_gene: TRBJ2-5; d_gene: TRBD2; CDR3aa: CASSRLAGGQETQYF; CDR3nt: TGTGCCAGCAGTAGGCTAGCGGGGGGCCAAGAGACCCAGTACTTC
v_gene: TRBV24-1; abundance: .; j_gene: TRBJ2-5; d_gene: .; CDR3aa: CATSDLRGGHEQYF; CDR3nt: TGTGCCACCAGTGATTTACGGGGTGGCCATGAGCAGTACTTC
v_gene: TRBV2; abundance: .; j_gene: TRBJ2-2; d_gene: TRBD2; CDR3aa: CASSRGLTVTGELFF; CDR3nt: TGTGCCAGCAGTAGGGGACTAACCGTCACCGGGGAGCTGTTTTTT
v_gene: TRBV6-6; abundance: .; j_gene: TRBJ1-4; d_gene: .; CDR3aa: CASSRQNPLTTNEKLFF; CDR3nt: TGTGCCAGCAGCCGACAGAACCCACTTACAACTAATGAAAAACTGTTTTTT
v_gene: TRBV2; abundance: .; j_gene: TRBJ2-1; d_gene: TRBD2; CDR3aa: CASSASGAYNEQFF; CDR3nt: TGTGCCAGCAGTGCTAGCGGGGCGTACAATGAGCAGTTCTTC
v_gene: TRBV11-1; abundance: few; j_gene: TRBJ2-1; d_gene: .; CDR3aa: CASSLRRSADPSKHEQFF; CDR3nt: TGTGCCAGCAGCTTAAGGCGCTCAGCTGACCCTAGTAAGCATGAGCAGTTCTTC
v_gene: TRBV12-3/TRBV12-4; abundance: .; j_gene: TRBJ2-3; d_gene: .; CDR3aa: CASSPRLVRVDTQYF; CDR3nt: TGTGCCAGCAGTCCGCGACTAGTGAGAGTAGATACGCAGTATTTT
v_gene: TRBV2; abundance: .; j_gene: TRBJ2-1; d_gene: .; CDR3aa: CASRGARAGSFGEQFF; CDR3nt: TGTGCCAGCAGGGGTGCTCGGGCAGGGAGTTTTGGTGAGCAGTTCTTC